Shown below are 16 T cell receptor beta chains from a single sample sequenced in a study of blood T cell repertoires in COVID-19. Sequencing was performed with immunoSEQ multiplex PCR; in TCRdb, only in-frame clones are kept and a portion is missing. The sample has 350,000 to 450,000 clones; about 88% are singletons. Input material: peripheral blood. The receptors were sampled from a human donor in a cohort sampled during active COVID-19.

The V gene is TRBV4-2, the J gene TRBJ2-7, with a possible D match to TRBD2 (5 bases). The V end lost 1 base, the J end lost 7 bases, and 11 bases lay between the germline ends. The germline gives CDR1 LGHNA, CDR2 YNFKEQ. This CDR3 is built from 13 residues. The CDR3 reads CASSQGIAWEQYF. The CDR3 DNA sequence: TGTGCCAGCAGCCAAGGGATAGCGTGGGAGCAGTACTTC.

In DNA, the CDR3 is TGTGCCAGCAGTGACATACTAGCGGGAGGCTCCTACAATGAGCAGTTCTTC. This gives the protein CASSDILAGGSYNEQFF. The chain combines TRBV6-4 with TRBJ2-1, with 12 positions matching TRBD2. Losses at the gene ends were 2 bases for V and 0 bases for J; bases not matched to a gene: 2. The CDR3 spans 17 residues. The germline gives CDR1 MRHNA, CDR2 SNTAGT.

The V gene is TRBV11-2, the J gene TRBJ1-1, with D possibly being TRBD1 (5 bases). V lost 4 bases and J lost 2, with 11 bases in between. The CDR3 extends over 14 amino acids. Germline V gene lookup returns CDR1 SGHAT and CDR2 FQNNGV. The CDR3 sequence: CASSSITGNTEAFF. CDR3 nucleotide sequence: TGTGCCAGCAGCTCGATAACAGGTAACACTGAAGCTTTCTTT.

This sequence joins TRBV27 and TRBJ1-1; D is perhaps TRBD1 (5 bases). V was trimmed by 6 bases and J by 8 bases, leaving 16 bases between them. Germline assignment: CDR1 MNHEY and CDR2 SMNVEV (reference sequence). This CDR3 contains 13 residues. CDR3 DNA: TGTGCCAGCAGGGGTATGGGGGGAATCGAAGCTTTCTTT. Amino acid sequence: CASRGMGGIEAFF.

The CDR3 DNA reads as TGTGCCTGGACTTTGGACAGCCGACTTGGGTATGGCTACACCTTC. Translating gives CAWTLDSRLGYGYTF. The chain recombines TRBV30 with TRBJ1-2; D is possibly TRBD1 (6 bases). This CDR3 comprises 15 residues. CDR1 GTSNPN and CDR2 SVGIG come from the germline V gene (reference sequence). Trimming pared 4 bases from V and 5 bases from J, leaving 20 bases between.

V usage is TRBV10-3 and J usage is TRBJ2-1; weak D call: TRBD2 (6 bases). Trimming left V 4 bases short and J 7 bases short, with 32 bases between. Germline CDR1 and CDR2: ENHRY and SYGVKD. The CDR3 has 20 amino acids. Here the CDR3 DNA reads TGTGCCATCAGTGGCTCAAAGACTAGATCTCGTTCAGAGGTGTTTAATGAGCAGTTCTTC. Translating gives CAISGSKTRSRSEVFNEQFF.

The chain recombines TRBV11-3 with TRBJ1-3; a possible D gene is TRBD1 (6 bases). V was clipped by 4 bases and J by 4 bases, with 14 bases between them. The CDR3 consists of 15 residues. Germline lookup yields CDR1 SGHNT and CDR2 YENEEA. Here the CDR3 DNA reads TGTGCCAGCAGCTCCCAAGGGGGAGCCGGAAACACCATATATTTT. This codes for CASSSQGGAGNTIYF.

The chain is built from TRBV28 and TRBJ1-4; D is unresolved. The germline CDR1 and CDR2 sequences are MDHEN and SYDVKM. The CDR3 consists of 16 residues. With 5 bases removed from V and 3 bases from J, the gap between germline ends came to 16 bases. The CDR3 bases are TGTGCCAGCAGTCCTTGGGCCGCACAAGCTAATGAAAAACTGTTTTTT. The encoded protein is CASSPWAAQANEKLFF.

The chain recombines TRBV6-5 with TRBJ2-3; tentatively, D is TRBD1 (6 bases). The V end was cut by 6 bases, the J end by 9 bases, with 10 bases between. The CDR3 spans 11 residues. CDR1 is MNHEY, CDR2 SVGAGI, per germline. CDR3 sequence (DNA): TGTGCCAGCAGGGACAGAAGCACGCAGTATTTT. It yields the protein CASRDRSTQYF.

CDR3 region: CASSQSPSLRDTQYF. The CDR3 DNA reads as TGTGCCAGCAGCCAAAGCCCATCCTTGCGCGATACGCAGTATTTT. This chain links TRBV3-1 (or the pseudogene TRBV3-2) with TRBJ2-3; unclear D gene. Trimming removed 2 bases from V and 6 bases from J, with 15 bases in between. The V gene's germline CDR1 is LGHDT and CDR2 YNNKEL (reference sequence). The CDR3 has 15 residues.

This clone was counted a few times. This chain joins TRBV28 and TRBJ2-7, with D possibly TRBD1 on 5 matching bases. CDR3 length: 13 residues. The germline V and J ends were trimmed by 10 bases and 3 bases, with 16 bases remaining between them. Germline V gene lookup returns CDR1 MDHEN and CDR2 SYDVKM. CDR3 DNA: TGTGCCACCCAGGGTCGGAATTACTACGAGCAGTACTTC. It specifies CATQGRNYYEQYF. Full variable domain (missing parts from reference TRBV28 and TRBJ2-7): DVKVTQSSRYLVKRTGEKVFLECVQDMDHENMFWYRQDPGLGLRLIYFSYDVKMKEKGDIPEGYSVSREKKERFSLILESASTNQTSMYLCATQGRNYYEQYFGPGTRLTVT.

V usage is TRBV11-2 and J usage is TRBJ2-1; D might be TRBD1 (5 bases). The V gene's germline CDR1 is SGHAT and CDR2 FQNNGV. V gave up 0 bases and J gave up 6 bases, with 6 bases separating them. The CDR3 has 13 amino acids. The CDR3 loop is CASSLEGVNEQFF. CDR3 nucleotides: TGTGCCAGCAGCTTAGAAGGGGTCAATGAGCAGTTCTTC.

The gene calls are TRBV5-1 and TRBJ1-1; D ambiguous. Looked up from germline, CDR1 is SGHRS and CDR2 is YFSETQ. V dropped 7 bases and J dropped 4 bases, with 14 bases sitting between them. The CDR3 runs 13 residues. The chain's CDR3 is CASARNSVTEAFF. DNA for the CDR3: TGCGCCAGCGCCAGGAATTCGGTCACTGAAGCTTTCTTT.

The CDR3 is CASSDSKLAGSSYNEQFF. CDR3 nucleotides: TGTGCCAGCAGTGACTCGAAACTAGCGGGGAGCTCCTACAATGAGCAGTTCTTC. The chain recombines TRBV6-4 with TRBJ2-1; 10 bases map to TRBD2. This CDR3 is 18 amino acids long. In germline, CDR1 is MRHNA, CDR2 SNTAGT. Trimming took 0 bases from V and 0 from J; bases not matched to a gene: 5.

The chain combines TRBV30 with TRBJ1-1; TRBD1 agrees at 8 bases. J gave up 1 base and V 7 bases, and 5 bases lay outside the gene matches. The CDR3 is 13 amino acids. Germline CDR1 GTSNPN, CDR2 SVGIG (reference sequence). The CDR3 DNA reads as TGTGCCTTTAGGACAGGGCAGAACACTGAAGCTTTCTTT. This codes for CAFRTGQNTEAFF.

This clone has more than one count but fewer than ten. The chain is built from TRBV4-1 and TRBJ1-3; D gene uncertain. V lost 2 bases, J lost 0 bases, and 8 bases lay in between. The CDR3 covers 15 residues. Per germline, CDR1 MGHRA and CDR2 YSYEKL. CDR3 amino acids: CASSQTSYSGNTIYF. As DNA, the CDR3 is TGCGCCAGCAGCCAAACTTCCTACTCTGGAAACACCATATATTTT.